Shown below are 18 T cell receptor beta chains from a single sample sequenced in a study of T-cell reconstitution after alpha-beta-depleted transplantation in children. A TCRbeta library incorporating unique molecular identifiers was prepared. TCRdb processed the PCR reads anew with MiXCR; each CDR3 protein has one entry. This sample has about 980,000 distinct CDR3 sequences, with 25% to 35% found just once. The sample in question was PBMCs, mostly from graft donor cells, obtained 360 days after TCRalphabeta/CD19-depleted stem cell transplant. The receptors were gathered from a boy younger than two who had a stem cell transplant for SCID, so the T cells may come from the graft donor.

CDR3 sequence: CASSQEGSAGGTEAFF. The CDR3 bases are TGCGCCAGCAGCCAAGAGGGTTCCGCGGGGGGCACTGAAGCTTTCTTT. V usage is TRBV4-1 and J usage is TRBJ1-1; D perhaps matches TRBD1 (5 bases). V lost 0 bases and J 4 bases, leaving 15 bases between the germline ends. Germline loops: CDR1 MGHRA, CDR2 YSYEKL. The CDR3 totals 16 residues.

J is TRBJ2-7 and V is TRBV15; D remains unclear. With 1 base removed from V and 0 bases from J, the gap between germline ends came to 7 bases. Germline CDR1 is LNHNV and CDR2 is YYDKDF (reference sequence). The CDR3 length is 14 residues. The CDR3 DNA reads as TGTGCCACCAGCAGAGTACCAGGCTCCTACGAGCAGTACTTC. It specifies CATSRVPGSYEQYF.

This clonotype was counted between two and nine times. This chain links TRBV18 with TRBJ1-3; D is undetermined. The CDR3 has 13 residues. Trimming pared 3 bases from V and 2 bases from J, leaving 5 bases between. Per the germline V gene, CDR1 is KGHSH and CDR2 is LQKENI. In nucleotides, the CDR3 is TGTGCCAGCTCACCGGCCCCTGGAAACACCATATATTTT. This sequence encodes CASSPAPGNTIYF.

This clonotype was detected only a few times. The rearrangement joins TRBV6-5 to TRBJ2-1; D is perhaps TRBD2 (5 bases). CDR3 size: 17 residues. The V end lost 1 base, the J end lost 7 bases, and 20 bases lay between the germline ends. Germline assignment: CDR1 MNHEY and CDR2 SVGAGI. This chain's CDR3 is CASSYFPSTRVRNEQFF. In nucleotides, the CDR3 is TGTGCCAGCAGTTACTTCCCCTCGACGCGGGTCAGAAATGAGCAGTTCTTC.

The chain joins TRBV12-3 or TRBV12-4 to TRBJ2-1; 12 bases agree with TRBD2. J lost 8 bases, V lost 6 bases, and 11 bases had no gene match. This CDR3 is 16 amino acids long. CDR3 in amino acids: CASSPGSSGGGDEQFF. DNA of the CDR3: TGTGCCAGCAGCCCTGGGTCTAGCGGGGGGGGTGATGAGCAGTTCTTC.

Many counts were recorded for this clonotype. The V gene is TRBV20-1, the J gene TRBJ2-7, with 7 positions matching TRBD1. The ends lost 6 bases at V and 2 bases at J; junction bases unmatched: 10. In germline, CDR1 is DFQATT, CDR2 SNEGSKA (reference sequence). This CDR3 comprises 14 residues. In DNA, the CDR3 is TGCAGTGCCAGGGGAAGGCAGGGGGCCTACGAGCAGTACTTC. Protein product: CSARGRQGAYEQYF.

The chain joins TRBV5-1 to TRBJ2-2; tentatively, D is TRBD2 (6 bases). The V gene lost 3 bases and the J gene lost 2 bases, with 20 bases spanning the gap. The CDR3 is 18 amino acids. The germline V gene encodes CDR1 SGHRS and CDR2 YFSETQ. CDR3 loop: CASSSSPAGGINTGELFF. Written as DNA, the CDR3 is TGCGCCAGCAGCTCCTCCCCCGCGGGCGGGATTAACACCGGGGAGCTGTTTTTT. Based on the CDR3 plus reference TRBV5-1 and TRBJ2-2, the full variable domain is KAGVTQTPRYLIKTRGQQVTLSCSPISGHRSVSWYQQTPGQGLQFLFEYFSETQRNKGNFPGRFSGRQFSNSRSEMNVSTLELGDSALYLCASSSSPAGGINTGELFFGEGSRLTVL.

The genes are TRBV24-1 and TRBJ2-3, with D perhaps being TRBD1 or TRBD2 (5 bases each). The V and J ends lost 4 bases and 7 bases respectively, with 20 bases between them. This CDR3 is built from 16 residues. CDR1 is KGHDR and CDR2 is SFDVKD in the germline V gene. The CDR3: CATSDLGTANQNTQYF. The CDR3 DNA reads TGTGCCACCAGTGACCTTGGGACCGCAAACCAGAATACGCAGTATTTT.

The genes are TRBV4-3 and TRBJ1-6; D gene uncertain. The V and J ends lost 0 bases and 0 bases respectively, with 12 bases between them. CDR3 length: 18 amino acids. Germline V gene data show CDR1 as LGHNA and CDR2 as YSLEER. CDR3 residues: CASSQDLPTASYNSPLHF. In nucleotides, the CDR3 is TGCGCCAGCAGCCAAGATCTTCCGACGGCCTCCTATAATTCACCCCTCCACTTT.

J is TRBJ2-1 and V is TRBV3-1; the D gene is possibly TRBD2 (6 bases). The CDR3 spans 15 residues. The germline V gene encodes CDR1 LGHDT and CDR2 YNNKEL (reference sequence). Trimming left V 1 base short and J 4 bases short, with 11 bases between. The CDR3 loop reads CASSQGGALYNEQFF. CDR3 sequence (DNA): TGTGCCAGCAGCCAAGGCGGGGCGCTATACAATGAGCAGTTCTTC.

CDR3 region: CASSARDLSTDTQYF. The CDR3 DNA follows: TGTGCCAGCAGCGCGCGGGACTTGAGCACAGATACGCAGTATTTT. The gene calls are TRBV4-2 and TRBJ2-3; D may be TRBD2 (6 bases). This CDR3 has 15 residues. CDR1 is LGHNA and CDR2 is YNFKEQ in the germline V gene. Trimming pared 5 bases from V and 0 bases from J, leaving 12 bases between.

The chain carries TRBV28 and TRBJ2-7; 7 bases line up with TRBD2. The CDR3 spans 16 residues. Germline values: CDR1 MDHEN, CDR2 SYDVKM. V lost 5 bases, J lost 2 bases, and 12 bases stayed unmatched. The CDR3 sequence: CASSPQRGLVPYEQYF. CDR3 bases: TGTGCCAGCAGTCCCCAGCGGGGTCTGGTTCCCTACGAGCAGTACTTC.

This clonotype appeared many times. V and J are TRBV4-1 and TRBJ2-1; the match to TRBD2 covers 9 bases. The ends lost 4 bases at V and 0 bases at J; junction bases unmatched: 4. Germline-derived CDR1 and CDR2 are MGHRA and YSYEKL. The CDR3 sequence is 16 residues long. This CDR3 is CASSRLAGSSYNEQFF. CDR3 nucleotide sequence: TGCGCCAGCAGCCGGCTAGCGGGGAGCTCCTACAATGAGCAGTTCTTC.

The rearrangement links TRBV30 to TRBJ1-5; D perhaps matches TRBD1 (6 bases). The germline gives CDR1 GTSNPN, CDR2 SVGIG (reference sequence). Trimming took 2 bases from V and 4 from J, leaving 12 bases between them. The CDR3 spans 14 residues. DNA for the CDR3: TGTGCCTGGAGTTCGGACAGCGTTAATCAGCCCCAGCATTTT. It encodes CAWSSDSVNQPQHF.

This clonotype was counted between two and nine times. The chain links TRBV12-3 or TRBV12-4 to TRBJ1-3; the D gene is possibly TRBD1 (5 bases). The CDR3 contains 17 residues. The germline V and J ends were trimmed by 1 base and 6 bases, with 19 bases remaining between them. The CDR3 nucleotides are TGTGCCAGCAGTTTAGATTCGAGGAGGCAGGGACCAAACACCATATATTTT. This encodes CASSLDSRRQGPNTIYF.

The CDR3 sequence: CASGGGLAGGRSTDTQYF. CDR3 nucleotide sequence: TGTGCCAGCGGCGGGGGACTAGCGGGGGGGCGCAGCACAGATACGCAGTATTTT. The chain carries TRBV11-1 and TRBJ2-3; 16 nucleotides align to TRBD2. Trimming cost V 8 bases and J 0 bases; bases outside gene matches: 8. The CDR3 has 18 amino acids. Per the germline V gene, CDR1 is SGHAT and CDR2 is FQDESV (reference sequence).

This clonotype was seen only once. V gene TRBV5-1 combines with J gene TRBJ2-3; 7 nucleotides match TRBD2. The CDR3 runs to 17 residues. CDR1 and CDR2 from the germline V gene are SGHRS and YFSETQ. The J segment lost 1 base and the V segment lost 4 bases, leaving 12 bases of the junction unmatched. The CDR3 sequence: CASSPYPLAGGTDTQYF. In nucleotides, the CDR3 is TGCGCCAGCAGCCCTTACCCCCTGGCGGGGGGCACAGATACGCAGTATTTT.

The chain carries TRBV6-1 and TRBJ1-5; 7 nucleotides line up with TRBD1. With V trimmed by 3 bases and J by 5 bases, 7 bases remained unmatched. The CDR3 loop spans 15 amino acids. Germline V lookup: CDR1 MNHNS, CDR2 SASEGT. CDR3 in amino acids: CASSDGGQSYQPQHF. The CDR3 DNA reads as TGTGCCAGCAGTGATGGGGGACAGTCTTATCAGCCCCAGCATTTT.